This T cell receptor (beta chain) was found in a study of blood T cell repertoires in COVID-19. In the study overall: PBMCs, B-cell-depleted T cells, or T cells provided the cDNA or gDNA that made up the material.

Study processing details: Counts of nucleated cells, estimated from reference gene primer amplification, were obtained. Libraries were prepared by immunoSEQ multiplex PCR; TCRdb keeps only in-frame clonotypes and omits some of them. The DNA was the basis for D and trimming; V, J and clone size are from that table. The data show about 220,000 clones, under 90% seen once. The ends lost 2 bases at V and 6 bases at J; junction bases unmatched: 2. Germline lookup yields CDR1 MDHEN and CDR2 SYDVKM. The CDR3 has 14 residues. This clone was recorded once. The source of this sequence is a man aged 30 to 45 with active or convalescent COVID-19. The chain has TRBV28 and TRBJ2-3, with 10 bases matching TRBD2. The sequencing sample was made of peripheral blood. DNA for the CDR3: TGTGCCAGCAGTTTACTAGCGGGAGATGATACGCAGTATTTT. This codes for CASSLLAGDDTQYF.